The rows below give T cell receptor beta chains drawn from one sample of a study of cytomegalovirus exposure and HLA in healthy donors. The method was immunoSEQ multiplex PCR; TCRdb's version includes in-frame clones alone and lacks a portion of them. The profile covers about 150,000 clones, with approximately 81% appearing a single time and 2.3% taken by the ten largest. The sample consisted of PBMCs. The receptor set was obtained from a woman under 30 in good health and CMV-seronegative. Both conserved end residues are part of each CDR3. A D gene is named only where the DNA matches it firmly. Size values are once, few and many counts, or a class for expanded clones, and some rows have none.

j_gene,v_gene,d_gene,abundance,CDR3nt,CDR3aa
TRBJ2-1,TRBV28,-,once,TGTGCCAGCAGTTCACAGGGTTCTTCCTCCTACAATGAGCAGTTCTTC,CASSSQGSSSYNEQFF
TRBJ2-1,TRBV7-8,TRBD2,-,TGTGCCAGCAGCCCACGAGATACGAGGACTAGCTACAATGAGCAGTTCTTC,CASSPRDTRTSYNEQFF
TRBJ1-4,TRBV27,TRBD1,-,TGTGCCAGCAGTTCATTGGACAGGGCGAAGGGGTTTGGTGAAAAACTGTTTTTT,CASSSLDRAKGFGEKLFF
TRBJ2-7,TRBV18,TRBD1,-,TGTGCCAGCTCACCACGGGACAGGGTATCCTACGAGCAGTACTTC,CASSPRDRVSYEQYF
TRBJ1-2,TRBV10-3,-,-,TGTGCCATCAGTGATAAAGGACAGTATGGCTACACCTTC,CAISDKGQYGYTF
TRBJ1-5,TRBV11-2,-,-,TGTGCCAGCAGCCTCAGTACAAATCAGCCCCAGCATTTT,CASSLSTNQPQHF
TRBJ1-5,TRBV7-9,-,-,TGTGCCAGCGCCTCGGACCAGGGCAGCAATCAGCCCCAGCATTTT,CASASDQGSNQPQHF
TRBJ2-1,TRBV5-1,-,-,TGCGCCAGCAGCTTGGAAGGCGGCGGCTCCTACAATGAGCAGTTCTTC,CASSLEGGGSYNEQFF
TRBJ2-7,TRBV20-1,-,-,TGCAGTGCTAGGAAGACACGCGAGCAGTACTTC,CSARKTREQYF
TRBJ2-5,TRBV30,TRBD1,-,TGTGCCTGGAGCAGAGGACAGGGGGGACAAGAGACCCAGTACTTC,CAWSRGQGGQETQYF
TRBJ2-1,TRBV6-6,TRBD2,-,TGTGCCAGCGGACTCTTAGCGGGCACCTACAATGAGCAGTTCTTC,CASGLLAGTYNEQFF
TRBJ2-5,TRBV7-7,-,-,TGTGCTAGCAGCTTAGACAGCCCAGGGACCCAGTACTTC,CASSLDSPGTQYF
TRBJ2-2,TRBV7-2,-,-,TGTGCCAGCAGCTTGCAAGCGGTGCGAAACACCGGGGAGCTGTTTTTT,CASSLQAVRNTGELFF
TRBJ1-2,TRBV2,-,many,TGTGCCAGCAGTCCCCTCGGGGGGGATACTAACTATGGCTACACCTTC,CASSPLGGDTNYGYTF
TRBJ2-1,TRBV4-3,-,-,TGCGCCAGCAGCCAATCGTCCTTGTACGAGCCCCGGTCCGATGAGCAGTTCTTC,CASSQSSLYEPRSDEQFF
TRBJ2-7,TRBV10-3,TRBD2,-,TGTGCCATCAGTGGGGAGGGCAGGGAGCACGGATCCTACGAGCAGTACTTC,CAISGEGREHGSYEQYF
TRBJ2-3,TRBV7-2,-,-,TGTGCCAGCAGCTTGGACAGTACTACAGATACGCAGTATTTT,CASSLDSTTDTQYF
TRBJ2-5,TRBV5-4,TRBD2,-,TGTGCCAGCAGCTTGGGCGCGCGGGGGGGATCGGAGACCCAGTACTTC,CASSLGARGGSETQYF
TRBJ1-2,TRBV7-2,TRBD1,-,TGTGCCAGCAGCCAGACAGGGGCGAATGGCTACACCTTC,CASSQTGANGYTF